This entry describes one TCR beta chain. Its cognate antigen is unknown. The method was immunoSEQ multiplex PCR; TCRdb's version includes in-frame clones alone and lacks a portion of them. There are approximately 320,000 clones in the sample; under 80% occur only once, and 10% lies in the top ten. The data were obtained in a study of shared clonotypes between healthy human individuals. Study-wide background: The plates for each donor numbered three CD4 naive, three CD4 memory, two CD8 naive and one CD8 memory.

Study conclusions and caveats: The study found about 5% of naive CD4 clonotypes shared across a few donors.

Material for sequencing was memory CD4+ T cells sorted from blood. Subset described: CD45RA-negative fraction. The sequence was collected from a man aged 25 to 40 in good health.

The CDR3 loop reads CASSLEKGGVNTEAFF. Written as DNA, the CDR3 is TGCGCCAGCAGCTTGGAGAAGGGTGGCGTGAACACTGAAGCTTTCTTT. The rearrangement uses TRBV5-1 and TRBJ1-1, with D unclear. Trimming shortened V by 0 bases and J by 0 bases, and 12 bases separated the two germline ends. The CDR3 runs to 16 residues. The germline V gene encodes CDR1 SGHRS and CDR2 YFSETQ.